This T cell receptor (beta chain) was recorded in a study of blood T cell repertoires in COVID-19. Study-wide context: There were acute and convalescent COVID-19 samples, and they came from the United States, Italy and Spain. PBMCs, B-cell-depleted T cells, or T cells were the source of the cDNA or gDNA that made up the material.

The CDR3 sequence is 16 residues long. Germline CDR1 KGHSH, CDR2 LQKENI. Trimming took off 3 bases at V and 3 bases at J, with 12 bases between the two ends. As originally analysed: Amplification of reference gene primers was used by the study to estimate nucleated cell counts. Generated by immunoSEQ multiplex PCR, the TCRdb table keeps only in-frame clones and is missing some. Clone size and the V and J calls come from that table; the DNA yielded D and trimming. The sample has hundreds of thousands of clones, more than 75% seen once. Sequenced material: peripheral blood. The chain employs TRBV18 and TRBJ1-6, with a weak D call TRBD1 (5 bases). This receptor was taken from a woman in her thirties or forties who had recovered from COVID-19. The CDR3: CASSPFQGRYNSPLHF. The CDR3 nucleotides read TGTGCCAGCTCACCTTTTCAGGGCCGCTATAATTCACCCCTCCACTTT.